The T cell receptor (beta chain) under discussion was sequenced for a study of blood T cell repertoires in COVID-19. Study background: Both acute and convalescent COVID-19 samples were obtained from the United States, Italy and Spain.

In germline, CDR1 is SGHTA, CDR2 FQGNSA. Trimming took 5 bases from V and 4 from J, leaving 14 bases between them. The CDR3 has 14 residues. In the source study's methods: How many nucleated cells were present was estimated from reference gene primer amplification. Profiled with immunoSEQ multiplex PCR; TCRdb holds only in-frame clones, not every one. That table gives V, J and clone size, and the DNA gave D and trimming. The sample holds about 220,000 clones, under 90% seen once. The receptor comes from a woman aged 55-70 years who had recovered from COVID-19. Sequenced: peripheral blood. This chain links TRBV7-2 with TRBJ2-5; TRBD2 is a possible D gene (6 bases). CDR3 sequence reads: CASSLDYRGETQYF. The CDR3 nucleotides read TGTGCCAGCAGCCTGGACTATAGAGGAGAGACCCAGTACTTC.